What follows are 23 T cell receptor beta chains derived from one specimen sequenced in a study of T cell changes during pregnancy in multiple sclerosis. The method was immunoSEQ multiplex PCR; TCRdb's version includes in-frame clones alone and lacks a portion of them. The profile shows about 40,000 clones, approximately 94% of them singletons. This material consisted of peripheral blood, taken in the third trimester of pregnancy. The receptor set was obtained from a female donor with multiple sclerosis, enrolled in a pregnancy study.

This clone was seen once. J is TRBJ1-1 and V is TRBV7-6; no clear D gene. V was trimmed by 0 bases and J by 11 bases, leaving 13 bases between them. Per germline, CDR1 SGHVS and CDR2 FNYEAQ. The CDR3 has 13 residues. CDR3 sequence reads: CASSLAATGEAFF. The CDR3 coding sequence is TGTGCCAGCAGCTTAGCGGCTACCGGGGAGGCTTTCTTT.

The chain recombines TRBV19 with TRBJ2-1; TRBD2 agrees at 14 bases. The CDR3 runs 16 residues. V lost 5 bases, J lost 3 bases, and 3 bases stayed unmatched. Germline-derived CDR1 and CDR2 are LNHDA and SQIVND (reference sequence). The CDR3 sequence: CASSSGTSGSYNEQFF. The CDR3, as DNA: TGTGCCAGTAGTTCTGGGACTAGCGGGAGCTACAATGAGCAGTTCTTC.

This clone was seen only a few times. The chain joins TRBV6-6 to TRBJ1-1; no clear D gene. Germline V lookup: CDR1 MNHNY, CDR2 SVGAGI (reference sequence). Trimming pared 6 bases from V and 7 bases from J, leaving 12 bases between. This CDR3 is 12 amino acids long. CDR3 nucleotide sequence: TGTGCCAGCAGCACCGACACAAATGAAGCTTTCTTT. Protein: CASSTDTNEAFF.

The gene calls are TRBV28 and TRBJ2-1, with D possibly matching TRBD2 (5 bases). V was cut by 5 bases and J by 4 bases, with 12 bases left in between. The CDR3 extends over 14 amino acids. The germline V gene encodes CDR1 MDHEN and CDR2 SYDVKM. Here the CDR3 reads CASSPRTGYNEQFF. As DNA, the CDR3 is TGTGCCAGCAGTCCCAGGACTGGATACAATGAGCAGTTCTTC.

V usage is TRBV29-1 and J usage is TRBJ1-1; the match to TRBD1 covers 7 bases. CDR3 length equals 11 residues. CDR1 SQVTM and CDR2 ANQGSEA come from the germline V gene. J gave up 5 bases and V 7 bases, and 4 bases lay outside the gene matches. The CDR3 coding sequence is TGCAGCGCCCGACAGGGAACTGAAGCTTTCTTT. Its protein product is CSARQGTEAFF.

J is TRBJ2-3 and V is TRBV7-9, with 9 bases identical to TRBD2. The V gene's germline CDR1 is SEHNR and CDR2 FQNEAQ (reference sequence). The V and J ends lost 6 bases and 8 bases, in that order; junction bases with no gene match: 12. The CDR3 length is 15 residues. The CDR3 nucleotides read TGTGCCAGCAGACCTTCGGGCGGGAGGGCCGGTACGCAGTATTTT. It codes for CASRPSGGRAGTQYF.

This sequence joins TRBV14 and TRBJ1-1; tentatively, D is TRBD1 (5 bases). This CDR3 is 15 amino acids long. Trimming pared 0 bases from V and 8 bases from J, leaving 16 bases between. Germline lookup yields CDR1 SGHDN and CDR2 FVKESK. The DNA of the CDR3 is TGTGCCAGCAGCCAAGATGGGTGGCAGGCAGGGGAAGCTTTCTTT. Amino acids: CASSQDGWQAGEAFF.

Concerning this clone: One junction end disagrees with the germline gene, perhaps due to a read error. V usage is TRBV9 and J usage is TRBJ2-5; 11 nucleotides agree with TRBD2. Germline CDR1 is SGDLS and CDR2 is YYNGEE. The CDR3 has 13 residues. The CDR3 loop reads CASSPQTSGNQDF. The CDR3 DNA reads as TGTGCCAGCAGCCCCCAGACTAGCGGGAACCAGGACTTC.

This rearrangement joins TRBV9 to TRBJ2-1; possible D gene TRBD2, 6 bases. Germline lookup yields CDR1 SGDLS and CDR2 YYNGEE. Trimming left V 4 bases short and J 8 bases short, with 13 bases between. The CDR3 consists of 13 residues. In DNA, the CDR3 is TGTGCCAGCAGCTATACCCCGGGGGATGAGCAGTTCTTC. Its translation: CASSYTPGDEQFF.

The chain joins TRBV6-1 to TRBJ2-5, with a possible D match to TRBD2 (5 bases). CDR3 size: 15 residues. The ends were cut back, 9 bases at V and 2 bases at J, with 19 bases in the middle. Per the germline V gene, CDR1 is MNHNS and CDR2 is SASEGT. CDR3: CASYFGGSRQETQYF. The CDR3 nucleotides are TGTGCCAGTTATTTTGGTGGGAGTAGGCAAGAGACCCAGTACTTC.

The gene calls are TRBV2 and TRBJ2-5; maybe TRBD1 (6 bases). Per the germline V gene, CDR1 is SNHLY and CDR2 is FYNNEI. V was clipped by 6 bases and J by 4 bases, with 12 bases between them. The CDR3 contains 13 residues. CDR3 in DNA: TGTGCCAGCAGGGGGACAACGCTAGAGACCCAGTACTTC. As protein: CASRGTTLETQYF.

The V and J genes are TRBV5-1 and TRBJ1-1; weak D call: TRBD1 (5 bases). V was shortened by 4 bases and J by 6 bases, with 16 bases between the two germline ends. The CDR3 spans 14 residues. The germline CDR1 and CDR2 sequences are SGHRS and YFSETQ. The DNA of the CDR3 is TGCGCCAGCAGCCTCGCCAGGGAAGGCTCTGAAGCTTTCTTT. Protein product: CASSLAREGSEAFF.

The chain carries TRBV30 and TRBJ1-5, with D perhaps matching TRBD1 (5 bases). Germline V gene sequence: CDR1 GTSNPN, CDR2 SVGIG (reference sequence). V dropped 0 bases and J dropped 7 bases, with 22 bases sitting between them. The CDR3 totals 17 residues. The CDR3 spells CAWSVGVYRGSWQPQHF. In nucleotides, the CDR3 is TGTGCCTGGAGTGTAGGGGTTTATCGAGGTTCTTGGCAGCCCCAGCATTTT.

The gene calls are TRBV10-3 and TRBJ1-2; 9 nucleotides match TRBD1. The CDR3 totals 12 residues. The germline gives CDR1 ENHRY, CDR2 SYGVKD. The trim removed 11 bases at V and 2 bases at J, leaving 3 bases unmatched. In DNA, the CDR3 is TGTGCCGCGACAGGGGGAAACTATGGCTACACCTTC. As protein: CAATGGNYGYTF.

V usage is TRBV6-1 and J usage is TRBJ1-6, with 9 bases lining up with TRBD1. The CDR3 contains 14 residues. The V gene end was trimmed by 6 bases and the J gene end by 7 bases; junction bases not matched to a gene: 4. Germline CDR1 is MNHNS and CDR2 is SASEGT. The CDR3 DNA reads as TGTGCCAGCAGCCGGGACAGGGAAAATTCACCCCTCCACTTT. This encodes CASSRDRENSPLHF.

The chain combines TRBV7-2 with TRBJ2-1; 9 bases align to TRBD2. CDR1 SGHTA and CDR2 FQGNSA come from the germline V gene. The CDR3 is 15 amino acids. V was clipped by 5 bases and J by 7 bases; unmatched bases: 9. The CDR3: CASSRSAGGSNEQFF. CDR3 DNA: TGTGCCAGCAGCCGTAGCGCGGGAGGGAGTAATGAGCAGTTCTTC.

CDR3 DNA: TGTGCCATCAGTGAGTCCGAGAGAAGGCAGTATTTT. Translating gives CAISESERRQYF. The gene calls are TRBV10-3 and TRBJ2-3; D call uncertain. The V end lost 0 bases, the J end lost 11 bases, and 9 bases lay between the germline ends. The CDR3 loop spans 12 amino acids. In germline, CDR1 is ENHRY, CDR2 SYGVKD.

This clone was detected once. The chain carries TRBV19 and TRBJ2-2; possibly TRBD1 for D (6 bases). V was cut by 3 bases and J by 5 bases, with 10 bases left in between. There are 14 residues in the CDR3. Germline CDR1 reads LNHDA; CDR2 reads SQIVND (reference sequence). The CDR3 coding sequence is TGTGCCAGTAGTATTACAGGGAAAACCGGGGAGCTGTTTTTT. The encoded protein is CASSITGKTGELFF.

This chain uses TRBV19 with TRBJ2-7, with 9 bases identical to TRBD2. The V gene end was trimmed by 3 bases and the J gene end by 6 bases; junction bases not matched to a gene: 12. Germline CDR1 and CDR2: LNHDA and SQIVND (reference sequence). This CDR3 is built from 16 residues. The DNA of the CDR3 is TGTGCCAGTAGTATTCGCGAGGCGGGAGGGCCAAGCGAGCAGTACTTC. It codes for CASSIREAGGPSEQYF.

This chain links TRBV19 with TRBJ2-7, with D possibly matching TRBD2 (6 bases). The CDR3 has 15 residues. The germline V and J ends were trimmed by 3 bases and 2 bases, with 14 bases remaining between them. Germline V gene data show CDR1 as LNHDA and CDR2 as SQIVND (reference sequence). CDR3 coding DNA: TGTGCCAGTAGTATCTTGCAGGGAGGCACCTACGAGCAGTACTTC. As protein: CASSILQGGTYEQYF.

This sequence joins TRBV30 and TRBJ1-5; D uncertain. Looked up from germline, CDR1 is GTSNPN and CDR2 is SVGIG (reference sequence). With 0 bases removed from V and 7 bases from J, the gap between germline ends came to 13 bases. CDR3 length equals 14 residues. CDR3 DNA: TGTGCCTGGAGTGTATCGTCGGGGTCCCAGCCCCAGCATTTT. It is translated as CAWSVSSGSQPQHF.

The chain carries TRBV6-1 and TRBJ1-2; perhaps TRBD1 as D (6 bases). V lost 6 bases to trimming and J lost 1 base, with 12 bases between them. The CDR3 runs to 14 residues. Germline V lookup: CDR1 MNHNS, CDR2 SASEGT. This CDR3 is CASRPDRRNYGYTF. In DNA, the CDR3 is TGTGCCAGCAGACCTGACAGGCGTAACTATGGCTACACCTTC.

The V and J genes are TRBV4-1 and TRBJ2-1, with D perhaps TRBD1 (5 bases). Per germline, CDR1 MGHRA and CDR2 YSYEKL. Trimming left V 0 bases short and J 3 bases short, with 15 bases between. The CDR3 length is 17 residues. The CDR3 is CASSQDGGRVFYNEQFF. CDR3 nucleotide sequence: TGCGCCAGCAGCCAAGATGGCGGCAGGGTCTTCTACAATGAGCAGTTCTTC.